This entry concerns a single TCR beta chain. The clone's antigen remains unknown. Base qualities are missing; no much larger clone stands one base away. Participants in the prospective study were aged 18 to 89 years, lived in 20 to 30 United States geographic areas, and enrolled through a virtual design. To assign participants to cohorts, the prospective study relied on clinical history that participants themselves reported in a screening survey and a study questionnaire. In the prospective study, mobile phlebotomists collected whole blood, serum and a nasopharyngeal or oropharyngeal swab from each participant. Additional blood draws and questionnaires over an approximately 2-month period could optionally be provided by prospective study participants. Blood samples from the prospective study were shipped frozen or at room temperature prior to DNA extraction. This entry is derived from a study of blood T cell repertoires in COVID-19 (dated by TCRdb to about 2020). About the investigation overall: Recovered participants in ImmuneRACE Cohort 3 were defined by two consecutive negative NP/OP PCR tests, clearance by a healthcare professional, or resolution of symptoms. The collaborator samples originated in the United States, Italy and Spain and spanned the acute and convalescent phases of COVID-19. The material from the prospective study consisted of cDNA or gDNA derived from T cells, B-cell-depleted T cells, or PBMCs. The dataset comprised deeply sampled blood TCRbeta repertoires from subjects exposed to, actively infected with, or recovered from COVID-19. The repertoires were made available in a free public database intended to serve as a resource for research on the immune response to SARS-CoV-2. The samples were drawn from the first 160 participants of the ongoing ImmuneRACE study and from about 1,200 subjects provided by 6 global collaborators. Nearly every sample came with metadata listing a de-identified subject ID, COVID-19 status, age in years and sex. Where available, HLA class I and class II types were taken from metadata supplied by the sample provider and were not determined by assay-based typing.

V was cut back by 3 bases and J by 9 bases, leaving a gap of 12 bases between them. The CDR3 covers 12 residues, taking in both the cysteine and the phenylalanine. CDR3 DNA is the only sequence kept; it has 36 bases, read in frame from the first base. CDR1 and CDR2 are drawn from the germline V gene (reference sequence): DFQATT, SNEGSKA. Overall study outcomes, separate from this receptor: The amount of clinical and demographic metadata varied by source and participant and was provided uncurated.

TCRbeta CDR3 regions were amplified from genomic DNA using the immunoSEQ Assay, a bias-controlled multiplex PCR. The paper's data handling went like this. Nucleated cell counts per sample were estimated from amplification of reference gene primers within the assay. To quantify the absolute abundance of each unique TCRbeta CDR3 rearrangement, sequence reads were collapsed and filtered. For each sample, productive Simpson clonality was calculated as the square root of Simpson's diversity index over productive rearrangements. TCRdb carries this immuneACCESS record with in-frame sequences only. Its versions omit some clonotypes, under half of them owing to an unresolved V gene in the studies checked, with the rest unexplained. The V and J calls and the clone size are those of that table, but D and trimming were determined from the DNA. Across this sample there are fewer than 250,000 clones, with about 88% seen only once. The top ten constitute around 24% of the sample.

The sample consisted of PBMCs or T cells enriched from blood (not recorded which). The source of this sequence is a woman aged 40 to 49 in a cohort exposed to, infected with or recovered from COVID-19 (not recorded which). Recombination joined TRBV20-1 with TRBJ2-1; TRBD2 is possibly the D segment (5 matching bases). At the DNA level, the sequence is TGCAGTGCTAGTAGGGAACGGGGTGAGCAGTTCTTC. Its product reads: CSASRERGEQFF.